This T cell receptor (beta chain) was found in a study of vaccination effects on CD4 cells after COVID-19 (dated by TCRdb to 2021 to 2024). Some background on the complete study: Each participant received two doses of an mRNA SARS-CoV-2 vaccine, either BNT162b2 or mRNA-1273. The study compared SARS-CoV-2 spike-specific CD4+ TCR repertoires before and after mRNA vaccination in COVID-19 convalescent patients and infection-naive vaccine recipients. Altogether, around 9 COVID-19 convalescent patients and several SARS-CoV-2-naive healthy vaccine recipients made up the full study. In the study, cultures from other donors were sequenced using the Oncomine TCR Beta short-read assay on an Illumina iSeq 100. The paper's findings and limits, for the study overall: Limitations of the study were the small number of convalescent patients and the absence of early post-infection timepoints. Marked clonal contraction was observed in both infection-induced and vaccine-induced clones at late post-vaccination timepoints, consistent with waning T cell responses. Among healthy vaccine recipients, nearly all vaccine-induced clones were SARS-CoV-2 mono-reactive, and only 1 of 255 was cross-reactive with common cold coronaviruses.

With respect to this clone: No cognate antigen has been identified for it. The sample holds no much larger clone one base away, and base qualities are not on file.

Library construction relied on the immunoSEQ multiplex PCR assay. DNA from the cultured and isolated CD4+ T cells underwent TCR beta CDR3 sequencing. In the original analysis: Non-productive TCR sequences were removed and reads were trimmed to the CDR3 region, keeping CDR3s of at least 7 amino acids. The MANAFEST web app was used to identify antigen-specific clonotypes by comparing expansion in peptide wells with expansion in reference cultures. To count as positive, a clone had to show expansion at FDR<0.05 compared with the reference and with all other wells, an odds ratio above 5, and a frequency above 0.1% in two replicate wells. A clonotype was called cross-reactive if it was significantly expanded both in SARS-CoV-2 spike wells and in at least one common cold coronavirus spike condition. Levenshtein distance calculated with the stringdist R package was used to assess CDR3 similarity, and unrooted trees were constructed with ape in R 3.6.1. TCRdb took this table from immuneACCESS and kept in-frame rearrangements with V and J called. Such tables lack part of the clones; where checked against another copy, unresolved V genes explain under half of the gap, and the rest is unexplained. D and trimming come from the DNA, and the V and J calls and clone size come from that table. Across this sample there are roughly 30,000 clones, with around 78% seen only once. Around 30% of the sample belongs to the ten largest clones.

The ViraFEST assay stimulated PBMC with viral peptide pools and then used TCR sequencing to identify antigen-specific CD4+ T cell clonotypes by expansion. After around 11 days of culture, CD4+ T cells were isolated with the EasySep CD4+ T cell isolation kit. Negative nucleocapsid antibody results before and after vaccination confirmed that the healthy vaccine recipients had no prior SARS-CoV-2 infection. Approximately 2.1 million PBMC per well were cultured in IMDM with around 5.3% human AB serum, roughly 11 IU/ml IL-2 and gentamicin, plus 10 ug/ml peptides. On days 3 and 7, half of the culture medium was replaced with fresh IL-2-containing medium. Unless otherwise noted, each peptide stimulation condition was cultured in triplicate wells. Using Ficoll-Paque Plus gradient centrifugation, PBMC were separated from whole blood and then either used fresh or cryopreserved at -140C. The spike proteins of SARS-CoV-2 and of the common cold coronaviruses HCoV-NL63, HCoV-OC43 and HCoV-229E were spanned by overlapping peptide pools. The QIAamp micro DNA kit was used to extract genomic DNA from the cultured CD4+ T cells.

Spanning cysteine to phenylalanine, the CDR3 consists of 16 amino acids. The CDR3 DNA has 48 bases and is translated from base 1. The chain employs TRBV21-1 and TRBJ1-1. TRBV21-1 is reported as a pseudogene. This clonotype was obtained from a human donor who received a COVID-19 vaccine. The source material was CD4+ T cells from PBMCs cultured with HCoV-OC43 spike peptides, sampled before COVID-19 vaccination. The sample's cell subset or site, from its label and the paper: HCoV-OC43 spike overlapping peptide pool stimulation. The CDR3 amino acid sequence is: CASSRQRDIPNTEAFF. Read as DNA, the sequence is TGTGCCAGCAGCAGACAGCGGGACATTCCGAACACTGAAGCTTTCTTT.